This passage covers 5 T cell receptor beta chains from one sample sequenced in a study of T cells in Graves' hyperthyroidism and ophthalmopathy. RNA transcripts provided the source from which TCR beta CDR3 regions were amplified. HTBI primers drove first-round RT-PCR of the TCR CDR3. MiXCR, applied by TCRdb to the multiplex PCR reads, yields one record per CDR3 protein. The repertoire consists of about 500,000 distinct CDR3 sequences, with approximately 49% occurring once and the leading ten covering about 45%. Input material: peripheral blood or thyroid tissue (not recorded which). Source of these receptors: an adult woman with Graves' disease, either hyperthyroidism or ophthalmopathy (not recorded which).

The chain has TRBV29-1 and TRBJ2-5, with a possible D match to TRBD1 (6 bases). Between the trimmed V and J ends, which lost 6 bases and 5 bases, there was a span of 13 bases. From germline, CDR1 is SQVTM and CDR2 ANQGSEA. The CDR3 is 12 amino acids. The CDR3, as DNA: TGCAGCGTCCGGGACACCTACGAGACCCAGTACTTC. Translation: CSVRDTYETQYF.

A remark on this clonotype: An end of the junction differs from the germline gene, which may be a read error. CDR3 sequence reads: CASSFSGTSEDF. The CDR3 bases are TGTGCCAGCAGCTTTTCCGGGACTAGTGAGGACTTC. The rearrangement joins TRBV5-4 to TRBJ2-7, with 8 bases lining up with TRBD2. This CDR3 spans 12 amino acids. Germline values: CDR1 SGHNT, CDR2 YYREEE (reference sequence).

The V gene is TRBV10-3, the J gene TRBJ2-5; 12 bases are shared with TRBD2. The germline V gene has CDR1 ENHRY and CDR2 SYGVKD. The CDR3 totals 16 residues. With 4 bases clipped from V and 4 bases from J, the junction kept 7 bases outside the gene matches. The CDR3 spells CAISGRTSGAAETQYF. The CDR3 coding sequence is TGTGCCATCAGTGGGAGGACTAGCGGGGCGGCAGAGACCCAGTACTTC.

This clonotype was counted many times. V is TRBV3-1 and J is TRBJ1-2, with a tentative D call TRBD1 (5 bases). Per the germline V gene, CDR1 is LGHDT and CDR2 is YNNKEL (reference sequence). The CDR3 extends over 14 amino acids. V lost 0 bases and J 8 bases, leaving 13 bases between the germline ends. CDR3 sequence (DNA): TGTGCCAGCAGCCAAGACCTAGACAGCCTAGGCTACACCTTC. Its translation: CASSQDLDSLGYTF.

The chain employs TRBV15 and TRBJ1-3; D is undetermined. Trimming removed 0 bases from V and 0 bases from J, with 6 bases in between. This CDR3 spans 15 amino acids. CDR1 LNHNV and CDR2 YYDKDF come from the germline V gene (reference sequence). CDR3 in amino acids: CATSRDGHSGNTIYF. For the CDR3, the DNA is TGTGCCACCAGCAGAGATGGCCACTCTGGAAACACCATATATTTT.